This T cell receptor beta chain was sequenced in a study of T-cell reconstitution after alpha-beta-depleted transplantation in children. This clonotype was observed a handful of times. Its cognate antigen is unknown. Trimming cost V 6 bases and J 5 bases; bases outside gene matches: 17. The germline V gene has CDR1 SGHVS and CDR2 FQNEAQ. The CDR3 extends over 18 amino acids. The authors prepared the TCRbeta library with unique molecular identifiers. One entry per CDR3 protein results from TCRdb running MiXCR on the PCR reads. Of 700,000 to 850,000 distinct CDR3 sequences in the sample, roughly 15% were seen once. Study-level results: For some patients, TCRbeta diversity was high at day 60 because of recipient T cells and thymic progenitors that survived. Newly produced T cells mostly accounted for T-cell counts and diversity one year post-transplant.

The origin of this receptor is a male patient aged 10 to 17 who had a stem cell transplant for acute lymphoblastic leukemia, so the T cells may come from the graft donor. The source was PBMCs, mostly from graft donor cells, collected 360 days after TCRalphabeta/CD19-depleted stem cell transplant. V and J are TRBV7-8 and TRBJ2-2; the match to TRBD2 covers 8 bases. CDR3 nucleotide sequence: TGTGCCAGCAGGTTTACGGCAGGGCTAGCGGGTGAGACCGGGGAGCTGTTTTTT. Its protein product is CASRFTAGLAGETGELFF.